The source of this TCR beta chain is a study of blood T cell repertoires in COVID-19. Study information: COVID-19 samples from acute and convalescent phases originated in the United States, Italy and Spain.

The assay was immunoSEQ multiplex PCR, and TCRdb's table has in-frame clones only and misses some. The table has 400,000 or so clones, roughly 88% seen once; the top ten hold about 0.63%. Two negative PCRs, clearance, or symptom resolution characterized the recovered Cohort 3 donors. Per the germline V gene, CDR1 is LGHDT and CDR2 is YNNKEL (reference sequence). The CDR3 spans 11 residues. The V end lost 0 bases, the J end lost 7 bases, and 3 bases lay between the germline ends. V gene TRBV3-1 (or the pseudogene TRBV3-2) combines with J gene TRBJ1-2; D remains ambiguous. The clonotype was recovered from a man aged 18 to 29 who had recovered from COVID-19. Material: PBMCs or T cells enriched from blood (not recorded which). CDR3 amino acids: CASSQDRGYTF. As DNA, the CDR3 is TGTGCCAGCAGCCAAGACCGTGGCTACACCTTC.